This TCR beta chain originates from a study of tumor and adjacent non-tumor tissue in lung cancer. General study points: Higher tumor TCR diversity was associated with shorter survival. Significantly higher TCR diversity was found in tumor than normal lung.

About this clonotype itself: Antigen: not known.

With V trimmed by 6 bases and J by 9 bases, 10 bases remained unmatched. This CDR3 region has 14 residues. The germline V gene has CDR1 MNHEY and CDR2 SVGEGT. A modified ARM-PCR protocol with three rounds of nested PCR amplified TCRbeta. MiXCR, run by TCRdb on the multiplex PCR reads, gives a single entry per CDR3 protein. In the table there are under 150,000 distinct CDR3 sequences, approximately 66% of which are singletons. No cell sorting was done before RNA was extracted from the tissue. V usage is TRBV6-2 or TRBV6-3 and J usage is TRBJ2-1, with TRBD1 identical over 8 bases. The specimen was lung tumor tissue. The sequence was collected from a man aged 55 to 70 with small cell lung cancer. For the CDR3, the DNA is TGTGCCAGCAGCTCGGGACAGGTTCTTGGTGAGCAGTTCTTC. Its translation: CASSSGQVLGEQFF.